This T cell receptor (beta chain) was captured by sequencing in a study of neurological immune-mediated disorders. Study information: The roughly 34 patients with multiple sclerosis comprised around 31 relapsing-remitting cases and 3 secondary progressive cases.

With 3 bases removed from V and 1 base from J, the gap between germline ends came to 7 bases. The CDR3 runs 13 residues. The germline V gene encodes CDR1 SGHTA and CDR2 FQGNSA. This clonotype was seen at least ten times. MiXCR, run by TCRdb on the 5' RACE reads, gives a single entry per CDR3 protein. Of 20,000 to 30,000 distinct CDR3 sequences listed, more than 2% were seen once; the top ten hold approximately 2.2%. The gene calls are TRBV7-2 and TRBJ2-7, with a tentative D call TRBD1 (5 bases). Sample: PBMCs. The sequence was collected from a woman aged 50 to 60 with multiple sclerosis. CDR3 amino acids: CASSFQGSYEQYF. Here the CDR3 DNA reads TGTGCCAGCAGCTTTCAGGGTTCCTACGAGCAGTACTTC.